These T cell receptor beta chains were read from a single sample in a study of cytomegalovirus exposure and HLA in healthy donors. Produced via immunoSEQ multiplex PCR; TCRdb's table is partial and in-frame only. The table shows roughly 150,000 clones, with about 83% occurring only once. The source material was PBMCs. Receptors originate from a man aged 35 to 55 in good health and CMV-seropositive. Both conserved end residues are part of each CDR3. Each record gives: V gene, J gene, D gene, clone size, CDR3 DNA, CDR3 protein. D genes are given only for firm matches. For some rows the clone size is stated as once, few or many, or as a class when expanded; others skip it.

TRBV9	TRBJ2-6	TRBD1	.	TGTGCCAGCAGCGTGGGACAGAGTAGCTTCTCTGGGGCCAACGTCCTGACTTTC	CASSVGQSSFSGANVLTF
TRBV19	TRBJ1-1	.	.	TGTGCCAGTAGGTCCCCTAAAACCGCTGAAGCTTTCTTT	CASRSPKTAEAFF
TRBV5-1	TRBJ2-7	.	once	TGCGCCAGCAGCTTACTAGATACCTACGAGCAGTACTTC	CASSLLDTYEQYF
TRBV10-2	TRBJ2-5	TRBD2	.	TGCGCCAGCGGGGGACTAGCGATTGAGACCCAGTACTTC	CASGGLAIETQYF
TRBV6-5	TRBJ1-4	.	.	TGTGCCAGCAGAAGGTGGGGCACAGGGAATGAAAAACTGTTTTTT	CASRRWGTGNEKLFF
TRBV10-2	TRBJ2-7	TRBD1	.	TGCGCCAGCAGTGCGGGACAGGGGGTGAGCGAGCAGTACTTC	CASSAGQGVSEQYF
TRBV5-6	TRBJ2-1	.	few	TGTGCCAGCAGCTTGGTCAGTCTTAGAGACTCGTCCCAGTTCTTC	CASSLVSLRDSSQFF
TRBV28	TRBJ1-1	TRBD1	.	TGTGCCAGCAGACTGGGACAGGTGAACACTGAAGCTTTCTTT	CASRLGQVNTEAFF
TRBV5-4	TRBJ2-4	.	.	TGTGCCAGCAGCTTGGCAGGGGCGCAAAACATTCAGTACTTC	CASSLAGAQNIQYF
TRBV7-2	TRBJ2-1	.	.	TGTGCCAGCAGCTTAGGGGGCGGGAAGGGCGGTAATGAGCAGTTCTTC	CASSLGGGKGGNEQFF
TRBV28	TRBJ2-4	TRBD1	.	TGTGCCAGCAGTTTGGGACAGAAAAAAAACATTCAGTACTTC	CASSLGQKKNIQYF
TRBV6-1	TRBJ2-2	TRBD2	.	TGTGCCAGCAGTGCCAGCGGGATTGCCGGGGAGCTGTTTTTT	CASSASGIAGELFF
TRBV5-1	TRBJ2-5	.	.	TGCGCCAGCAGCTTGGATCCCTCAATCGGGGAGACCCAGTACTTC	CASSLDPSIGETQYF
TRBV12-5	TRBJ2-3	.	.	TGTGCTAGTGGTGGCGACGTTACAGGAGATACGCAGTATTTT	CASGGDVTGDTQYF
TRBV7-3	TRBJ2-1	.	few	TGTGCCAGCAGCTGGGTAGCGGACAATGAGCAGTTCTTC	CASSWVADNEQFF
TRBV19	TRBJ2-5	TRBD2	once	TGTGCCAGTAGCACTAGCGGACAAGAGACCCAGTACTTC	CASSTSGQETQYF
TRBV11-2	TRBJ2-3	.	.	TGTGCCAGCGTAAGCTGGGTCGGAGCGCGCACAGATACGCAGTATTTT	CASVSWVGARTDTQYF
TRBV5-4	TRBJ1-3	.	.	TGTGCCAGCAGCCAAGATGGCTACACCATATATTTT	CASSQDGYTIYF
TRBV5-5	TRBJ2-1	.	once	TGTGCCAGCAGCTTGACTAGCTGGAATGAGCAGTTCTTC	CASSLTSWNEQFF
TRBV13	TRBJ1-1	.	.	TGTGCCAGCAGCTGGAGAGGGAACGGTGAAGCTTTCTTT	CASSWRGNGEAFF
TRBV5-8	TRBJ1-3	.	.	TGTGCCAGCAGCTTACCCGACAGAAACACCATATATTTT	CASSLPDRNTIYF
TRBV2	TRBJ2-7	TRBD1	.	TGTGCCAGCAGCGGGGGACAGGGTTCGGTCTACGAGCAGTACTTC	CASSGGQGSVYEQYF
TRBV4-3	TRBJ2-7	.	.	TGCGCCAGCAGCCAAGATTCTAGGACAGACTCCTACGAGCAGTACTTC	CASSQDSRTDSYEQYF
TRBV27	TRBJ1-1	.	.	TGTGCCAGCAGTTTTAAAGGCGGAAACACTGAAGCTTTCTTT	CASSFKGGNTEAFF
TRBV28	TRBJ1-5	.	.	TGTGCCAGCGACGGTTGGGGCAATAGCAATCAGCCCCAGCATTTT	CASDGWGNSNQPQHF
TRBV27	TRBJ2-2	TRBD2	.	TGTGCCAGCAGTTCTAGCGGCCACACCGGGGAGCTGTTTTTT	CASSSSGHTGELFF
TRBV6-1	TRBJ2-2	TRBD2	few	TGTGCCAGCAGATTGGACGGGAGGGCCACCGGGGAGCTGTTTTTT	CASRLDGRATGELFF
TRBV4-3	TRBJ2-3	TRBD2	once	TGCGCCAGCAGCCTCATAGCGGGAGGGCCCGGAGATACGCAGTATTTT	CASSLIAGGPGDTQYF
TRBV10-3	TRBJ2-5	.	.	TGTGCCATCAGTGCCCGCCGGGAGACCCAGTACTTC	CAISARRETQYF
TRBV6-1	TRBJ2-6	TRBD1	.	TGTGCCGGGGGACAGATGTCTGGGGCCAACGTCCTGACTTTC	CAGGQMSGANVLTF
TRBV5-4	TRBJ2-1	.	.	TGTGCCAGTCACTTTGCGGGACGAGGTGAGCAGTTCTTC	CASHFAGRGEQFF
TRBV28	TRBJ2-3	TRBD2	.	TGTGCCAGCAGTTCATTAGCGGGGAAACCCACAGATACGCAGTATTTT	CASSSLAGKPTDTQYF
TRBV25-1	TRBJ1-2	.	.	TGTGCCAGCAGTCTCGGACAGAACTATGGCTACACCTTC	CASSLGQNYGYTF
TRBV6-1	TRBJ1-1	TRBD1	few	TGTGCCAGCAGCTGGGACAGGGGTACTGAAGCTTTCTTT	CASSWDRGTEAFF
TRBV28	TRBJ2-1	TRBD2	.	TGTGCCAGCAGTCCTGGACTAGCGGGAGTAGGGGAGCAGTTCTTC	CASSPGLAGVGEQFF
TRBV6-1	TRBJ1-2	.	.	TGTGCCAGCAGTGAATGGAGTTCTAACTATGGCTACACCTTC	CASSEWSSNYGYTF
TRBV28	TRBJ2-6	.	.	TGTGCCAGCAGTTTTATAGGGGGTGATGGGGCCAACGTCCTGACTTTC	CASSFIGGDGANVLTF
TRBV5-6	TRBJ1-5	.	few	TGTGCCAGCAGCTTGGCTATTGGAGCCCTTAATCAGCCCCAGCATTTT	CASSLAIGALNQPQHF
TRBV28	TRBJ2-7	.	.	TGTGCCAGCAGTTTTTTGAAAGCCGAGCAGTACTTC	CASSFLKAEQYF
TRBV30	TRBJ1-1	TRBD1	.	TGTGCCTGGAACCGACAGGGCAGCACTGAAGCTTTCTTT	CAWNRQGSTEAFF
TRBV5-1	TRBJ1-2	.	.	TGCGCCAGCAGCTTGGATGGGGGGTTGCTCTATGGCTACACCTTC	CASSLDGGLLYGYTF